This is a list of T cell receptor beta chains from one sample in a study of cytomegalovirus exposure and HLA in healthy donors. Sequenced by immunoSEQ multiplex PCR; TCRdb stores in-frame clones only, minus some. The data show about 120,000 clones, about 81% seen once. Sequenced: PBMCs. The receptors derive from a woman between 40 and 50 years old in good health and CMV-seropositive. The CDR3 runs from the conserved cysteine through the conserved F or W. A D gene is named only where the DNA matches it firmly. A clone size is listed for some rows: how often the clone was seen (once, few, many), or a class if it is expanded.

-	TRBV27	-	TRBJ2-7	CASSFGRAYEQYF	TGTGCCAGCAGTTTTGGCAGGGCCTACGAGCAGTACTTC
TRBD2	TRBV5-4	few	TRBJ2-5	CASSLFGRAEETQYF	TGTGCCAGCAGCTTATTCGGGAGGGCTGAAGAGACCCAGTACTTC
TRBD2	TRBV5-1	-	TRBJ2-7	CASSGVLGRAYEQYF	TGCGCCAGCAGCGGGGTACTCGGGAGGGCCTACGAGCAGTACTTC
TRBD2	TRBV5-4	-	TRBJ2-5	CASSLGLAGAQETQYF	TGTGCCAGCAGCTTGGGACTAGCGGGGGCCCAAGAGACCCAGTACTTC
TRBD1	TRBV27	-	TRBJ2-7	CASSFGQVSYEQYF	TGTGCCAGCAGTTTCGGACAGGTTTCCTACGAGCAGTACTTC
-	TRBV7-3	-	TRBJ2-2	CASSLGTNTGELFF	TGTGCCAGCAGCTTAGGGACTAACACCGGGGAGCTGTTTTTT
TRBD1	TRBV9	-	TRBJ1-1	CASSVIKDRVGLFAFF	TGTGCCAGCAGCGTAATTAAGGACAGGGTGGGACTTTTCGCTTTCTTT
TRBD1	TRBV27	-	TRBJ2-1	CASSPDGTGDEQFF	TGTGCCAGCAGTCCAGACGGGACAGGGGATGAGCAGTTCTTC
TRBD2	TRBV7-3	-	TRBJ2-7	CASSPGGGGWNEQYF	TGTGCCAGCAGCCCCGGGGGGGGAGGGTGGAACGAGCAGTACTTC
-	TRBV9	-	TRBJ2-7	CASSVLGHSSYEQYF	TGTGCCAGCAGCGTATTGGGGCATAGCTCCTACGAGCAGTACTTC
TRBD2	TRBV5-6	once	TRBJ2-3	CASSLGAGGGRTDTQYF	TGTGCCAGCAGCTTGGGGGCTGGCGGGGGGCGCACAGATACGCAGTATTTT
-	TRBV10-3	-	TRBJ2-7	CAISGRVYEQYF	TGTGCCATCAGTGGACGGGTTTACGAGCAGTACTTC
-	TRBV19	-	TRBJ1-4	CASSTSGRATNEKLFF	TGTGCCAGTTCCACCTCAGGGAGGGCAACTAATGAAAAACTGTTTTTT
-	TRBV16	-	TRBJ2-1	CASSHGVREGSYNEQFF	TGTGCCAGCAGCCACGGAGTTCGTGAGGGCTCCTACAATGAGCAGTTCTTC
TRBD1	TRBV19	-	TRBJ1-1	CASRPHRGDTEAFF	TGTGCCAGTAGACCTCACAGGGGTGACACTGAAGCTTTCTTT
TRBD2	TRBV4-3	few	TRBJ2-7	CASSQETSGSVSYEQYF	TGCGCCAGCAGCCAAGAAACTAGCGGGAGTGTGTCCTACGAGCAGTACTTC
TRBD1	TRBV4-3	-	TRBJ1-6	CASSLLTGTGYNSPLHF	TGCGCCAGCAGCCTCTTAACCGGGACAGGATATAATTCACCCCTCCACTTT
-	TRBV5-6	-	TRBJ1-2	CASSLEERGGYTF	TGTGCCAGCAGCTTGGAGGAGCGGGGTGGCTACACCTTC
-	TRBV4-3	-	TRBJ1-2	CASSLDISANYGYTF	TGCGCCAGCAGCCTTGACATTTCAGCTAACTATGGCTACACCTTC
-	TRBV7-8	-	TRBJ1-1	CASSPRVAGLLNTEAFF	TGTGCCAGCAGCCCCCGGGTGGCAGGGCTCTTAAACACTGAAGCTTTCTTT
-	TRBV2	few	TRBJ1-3	CASGPTGIHIISGNTIYF	TGTGCCAGCGGACCGACAGGTATCCATATTATCTCTGGAAACACCATATATTTT
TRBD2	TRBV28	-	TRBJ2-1	CASSLRLAGYEQFF	TGTGCCAGCAGTCTTCGACTAGCGGGATACGAGCAGTTCTTC
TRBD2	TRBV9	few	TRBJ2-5	CASSVEASGGDGTQYF	TGTGCCAGCAGCGTAGAGGCTAGCGGGGGGGACGGGACCCAGTACTTC
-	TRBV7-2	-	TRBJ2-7	CASSSFRVLYEQYF	TGTGCCAGCAGCTCTTTTCGGGTCCTCTACGAGCAGTACTTC
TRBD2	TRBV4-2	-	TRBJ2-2	CASRGGLAGTNTGELFF	TGTGCCAGCAGGGGCGGACTAGCGGGGACGAACACCGGGGAGCTGTTTTTT
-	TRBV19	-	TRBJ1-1	CATRSGREVNTEAFF	TGTGCCACAAGGTCGGGTCGAGAGGTGAACACTGAAGCTTTCTTT
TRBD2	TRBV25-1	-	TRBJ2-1	CASSWREGGEQFF	TGTGCCAGCAGTTGGCGGGAGGGTGGTGAGCAGTTCTTC
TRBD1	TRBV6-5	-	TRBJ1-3	CASSLTGVDGNTIYF	TGTGCCAGCAGTTTGACAGGGGTTGATGGAAACACCATATATTTT
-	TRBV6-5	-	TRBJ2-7	CASRQDRGSYEQYF	TGTGCCAGCAGACAAGACAGAGGCTCCTACGAGCAGTACTTC
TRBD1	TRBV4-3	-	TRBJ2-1	CASSQGTGTREQFF	TGCGCCAGCAGCCAAGGGACAGGGACCAGGGAGCAGTTCTTC
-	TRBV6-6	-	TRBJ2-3	CASSLTATDTQYF	TGTGCCAGCAGTTTGACAGCCACAGATACGCAGTATTTT
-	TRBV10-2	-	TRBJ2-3	CASRLGGSTDTQYF	TGCGCCAGCAGACTAGGGGGAAGCACAGATACGCAGTATTTT
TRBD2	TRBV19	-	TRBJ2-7	CASSLLAGVGDEQYF	TGTGCCAGTTCCCTCTTAGCGGGCGTTGGCGACGAGCAGTACTTC
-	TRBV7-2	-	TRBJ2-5	CASSLWTSEETQYF	TGTGCCAGCAGCTTATGGACATCCGAAGAGACCCAGTACTTC
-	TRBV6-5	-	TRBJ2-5	CASSYVKQETQYF	TGTGCCAGCAGTTACGTAAAACAAGAGACCCAGTACTTC
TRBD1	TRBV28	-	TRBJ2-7	CASKTGTGTNEQYF	TGTGCCAGTAAAACCGGGACAGGGACTAACGAGCAGTACTTC
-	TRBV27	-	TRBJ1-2	CASSKTENYGYTF	TGTGCCAGCAGTAAGACAGAAAACTATGGCTACACCTTC
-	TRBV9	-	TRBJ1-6	CASSVGQALGSPLHF	TGTGCCAGCAGCGTGGGCCAGGCTTTAGGCTCACCCCTCCACTTT
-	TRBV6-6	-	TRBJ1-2	CASRTYTNGYTF	TGTGCCAGCAGGACGTACACTAATGGCTACACCTTC
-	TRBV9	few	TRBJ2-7	CASSANRDNHGEQYF	TGTGCCAGCAGCGCAAACAGGGACAACCATGGAGAGCAGTACTTC
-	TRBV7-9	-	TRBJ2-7	CASSFLAENTEQYF	TGTGCCAGCAGCTTCCTTGCGGAGAACACGGAGCAGTACTTC